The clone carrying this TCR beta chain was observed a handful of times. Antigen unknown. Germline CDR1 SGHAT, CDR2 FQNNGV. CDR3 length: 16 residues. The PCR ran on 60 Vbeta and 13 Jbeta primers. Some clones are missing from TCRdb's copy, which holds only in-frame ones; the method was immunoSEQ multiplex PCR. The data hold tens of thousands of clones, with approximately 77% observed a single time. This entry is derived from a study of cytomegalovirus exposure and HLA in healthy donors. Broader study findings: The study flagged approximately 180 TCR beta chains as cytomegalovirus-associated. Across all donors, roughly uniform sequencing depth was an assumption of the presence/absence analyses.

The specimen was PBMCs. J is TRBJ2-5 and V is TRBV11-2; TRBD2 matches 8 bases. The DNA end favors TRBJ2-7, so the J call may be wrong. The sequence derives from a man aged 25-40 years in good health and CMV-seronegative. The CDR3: CASSPMGSSGFYEQYF. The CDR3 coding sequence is TGTGCCAGCAGCCCCATGGGGTCTAGCGGGTTCTACGAGCAGTACTTC.